The 9 T cell receptor beta chains reported below all come from one sample, sequenced in a study of T cell changes during pregnancy in multiple sclerosis. The assay was immunoSEQ multiplex PCR, and TCRdb's table has in-frame clones only and misses some. The sample comprises about 26,000 clones, approximately 92% of which are singletons, and 16% rests with the top ten. The source was CD8+ T cells from peripheral blood mononuclear cells, collected in the second trimester of pregnancy. These receptors came from a female donor with multiple sclerosis, enrolled in a pregnancy study.

V usage is TRBV18 and J usage is TRBJ2-5, with D tentatively TRBD1 (5 bases). The V gene's germline CDR1 is KGHSH and CDR2 LQKENI. V dropped 4 bases and J dropped 0 bases, with 6 bases sitting between them. The length of the CDR3 is 13 residues. The CDR3 DNA reads as TGTGCCAGCTCACGGACACACCAAGAGACCCAGTACTTC. Translation gives CASSRTHQETQYF.

The chain combines TRBV5-5 with TRBJ2-7, with a possible D match to TRBD2 (6 bases). Trimming pared 3 bases from V and 3 bases from J, leaving 13 bases between. Germline assignment: CDR1 SGHKS and CDR2 YYEKEE (reference sequence). The CDR3 is made up of 14 amino acids. CDR3: CASSWPGGSYEQYF. Here the CDR3 DNA reads TGTGCCAGCAGCTGGCCTGGGGGGAGCTACGAGCAGTACTTC.

This clone was counted once. The chain joins TRBV25-1 to TRBJ2-3, with 7 bases fitting TRBD2. CDR3 length: 16 residues. CDR1 is MGHDK and CDR2 is SYGVNS in the germline V gene. With V trimmed by 1 base and J by 1 base, 5 bases remained unmatched. The CDR3 sequence is CASSEWEGTGTDTQYF. The CDR3, as DNA: TGTGCCAGCAGTGAATGGGAGGGAACTGGCACAGATACGCAGTATTTT.

The genes are TRBV6-1 and TRBJ2-3, with D tentatively TRBD2 (5 bases). Germline V gene lookup returns CDR1 MNHNS and CDR2 SASEGT. Trimming removed 0 bases from V and 12 bases from J, with 13 bases in between. The CDR3 length is 13 residues. Written as DNA, the CDR3 is TGTGCCAGCAGTGAAGCGCGGCTAGAGGGACAGTATTTT. Protein sequence: CASSEARLEGQYF.

The chain has TRBV10-3 and TRBJ2-5, with D tentatively TRBD1 (6 bases). Germline V gene lookup returns CDR1 ENHRY and CDR2 SYGVKD. The length of the CDR3 is 16 residues. The germline V and J ends were trimmed by 0 bases and 4 bases, with 15 bases remaining between them. In nucleotides, the CDR3 is TGTGCCATCAGTGAGTCGAGGATGGGGGCCGGAGAGACCCAGTACTTC. This gives the protein CAISESRMGAGETQYF.

The rearrangement uses TRBV15 and TRBJ1-4; D not resolved. V lost 0 bases, J lost 8 bases, and 16 bases lay in between. CDR3 length: 16 residues. Germline-derived CDR1 and CDR2 are LNHNV and YYDKDF (reference sequence). This CDR3 reads CATSRDSPLDKEKLFF. The CDR3 coding sequence is TGTGCCACCAGCAGAGATTCCCCACTAGATAAAGAAAAACTGTTTTTT.

The chain has TRBV7-9 and TRBJ2-2, with D perhaps TRBD1 (6 bases). Germline loops: CDR1 SEHNR, CDR2 FQNEAQ (reference sequence). V lost 2 bases and J 6 bases, leaving 13 bases between the germline ends. The CDR3 spans 15 residues. As DNA, the CDR3 is TGTGCCAGCAGCTTAACCAGGGGCATAGCCGGGGAGCTGTTTTTT. This translates into CASSLTRGIAGELFF.

This clone has a handful of counts. The same CDR3 also results from other DNA sequences found in this sample. The genes are TRBV28 and TRBJ1-1; D may be TRBD1 (5 bases). The CDR3 length is 13 residues. The V and J ends lost 4 bases and 5 bases respectively, with 11 bases between them. Germline lookup yields CDR1 MDHEN and CDR2 SYDVKM. The CDR3 protein is CASSSGGGTEAFF. CDR3 sequence (DNA): TGTGCCAGCAGTTCCGGGGGGGGGACTGAAGCTTTCTTT. The whole variable domain, remainder taken from reference TRBV28 and TRBJ1-1, is DVKVTQSSRYLVKRTGEKVFLECVQDMDHENMFWYRQDPGLGLRLIYFSYDVKMKEKGDIPEGYSVSREKKERFSLILESASTNQTSMYLCASSSGGGTEAFFGQGTRLTVV.

The table lists this clone with a count of one. This rearrangement joins TRBV6-5 to TRBJ2-1; D is perhaps TRBD2 (6 bases). The CDR3 covers 13 residues. Per germline, CDR1 MNHEY and CDR2 SVGAGI. The V gene lost 4 bases and the J gene lost 8 bases, with 12 bases spanning the gap. The CDR3 nucleotides read TGTGCCAGCAGTTCCACTACTAGCCATGAGCAGTTCTTC. Translation: CASSSTTSHEQFF.